This TCR beta chain is drawn from a study of neurological immune-mediated disorders. Study at large: The multiple sclerosis group of some 35 included approximately 30 relapsing-remitting and 3 secondary progressive patients. Study-level results: Phylogenetic grouping put 18 of 34 multiple sclerosis patients' repertoires into one related-CDR3 cluster, a possible signature.

At least ten counts were recorded for this clonotype. Its antigen is unknown. Germline CDR1 reads MNHEY; CDR2 reads SVGAGI. The CDR3 sequence is 15 residues long. V gave up 6 bases and J gave up 2 bases; unmatched junction bases: 9. Synthesis of cDNA was carried out by template-switch 5'RACE. The reaction used 10-nucleotide random UMIs. MiXCR, run by TCRdb on the 5' RACE reads, gives a single entry per CDR3 protein. The sample has around 68,000 distinct CDR3 sequences; 4.1% are singletons. The unsorted libraries were produced from 2 million PBMCs held at -80 C. This receptor was obtained from a man aged 50 to 59 with multiple sclerosis. This sequence joins TRBV6-5 and TRBJ2-7, with TRBD2 identical over 8 bases. The sequencing sample was made of PBMCs. The CDR3 loop is CASRWNSGATYEQYF. The CDR3, as DNA: TGTGCCAGCAGATGGAATAGCGGGGCCACCTACGAGCAGTACTTC.